The source of this T cell receptor (beta chain) is a study of blood T cell repertoires in COVID-19. The data were produced by immunoSEQ multiplex PCR, yet TCRdb's version contains in-frame clones alone and is incomplete. The data show around 200,000 clones, with over 70% seen just once and roughly 8.2% held by the top ten. This clone appeared a single time. Germline V lookup: CDR1 SQVTM, CDR2 ANQGSEA. The CDR3 contains 15 residues. Trimming cost V 4 bases and J 2 bases; bases outside gene matches: 6. The origin of this receptor is a woman aged 50 to 60 with acute or convalescent COVID-19. This chain uses TRBV29-1 with TRBJ2-1; 9 bases map to TRBD2. Sample: peripheral blood. CDR3 protein: CSVVAGGPAYNEQFF. CDR3 nucleotide sequence: TGCAGCGTTGTGGCGGGAGGGCCGGCCTACAATGAGCAGTTCTTC.